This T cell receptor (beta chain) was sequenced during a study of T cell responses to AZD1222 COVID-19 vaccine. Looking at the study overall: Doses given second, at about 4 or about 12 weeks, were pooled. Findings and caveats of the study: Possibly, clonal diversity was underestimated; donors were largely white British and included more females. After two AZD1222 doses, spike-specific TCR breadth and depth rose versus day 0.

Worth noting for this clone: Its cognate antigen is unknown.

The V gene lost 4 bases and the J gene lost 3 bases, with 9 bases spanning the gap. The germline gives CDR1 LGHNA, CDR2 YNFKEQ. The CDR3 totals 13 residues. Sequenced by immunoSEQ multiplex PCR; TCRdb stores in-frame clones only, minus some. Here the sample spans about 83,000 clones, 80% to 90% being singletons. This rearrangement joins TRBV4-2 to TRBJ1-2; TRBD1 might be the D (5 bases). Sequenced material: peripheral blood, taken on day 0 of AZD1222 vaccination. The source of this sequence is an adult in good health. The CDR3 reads CASSLGTDYGYTF. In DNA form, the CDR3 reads TGTGCCAGCAGCCTCGGGACGGACTATGGCTACACCTTC.